This T cell receptor beta chain was recovered during a study of blood T cell repertoires in COVID-19. Study-wide context: The study drew acute and convalescent COVID-19 samples from the United States, Italy and Spain. The analysed material was cDNA or gDNA that came from T cells, B-cell-depleted T cells, or PBMCs.

This CDR3 has 16 residues. Per germline, CDR1 SGHDN and CDR2 FVKESK. The V end lost 0 bases, the J end lost 7 bases, and 16 bases lay between the germline ends. Original analysis: Reference gene primer amplification gave nucleated cell count estimates. Using immunoSEQ multiplex PCR, the repertoire was profiled, and TCRdb retains in-frame clones only, with some absent. V, J and clone size are those of that table, while D and trimming were read from the DNA. The profile covers about 280,000 clones, with approximately 90% appearing a single time and approximately 4% taken by the ten largest. The chain joins TRBV14 to TRBJ2-1, with D tentatively TRBD2 (6 bases). The specimen sequenced was PBMCs or T cells enriched from blood (not recorded which). This clonotype was obtained from a woman aged 25 to 39 with acute COVID-19. In DNA, the CDR3 is TGTGCCAGCAGCCAAGATTCGGGGGTGGGGTCTAATGAGCAGTTCTTC. This codes for CASSQDSGVGSNEQFF.